The 22 T cell receptor beta chains reported below all come from one sample, sequenced in a study of shared clonotypes between healthy human individuals. Using immunoSEQ multiplex PCR, the repertoire was profiled, and TCRdb retains in-frame clones only, with some absent. This table holds fewer than 350,000 clones, roughly 87% found once. Material: memory CD8+ T cells sorted from blood. Subset reported: CD45RO+ cells pooled with CCR7-negative TemRA cells. The receptors stem from a man younger than 35 in good health.

The chain carries TRBV9 and TRBJ2-1; D may be TRBD2 (6 bases). The CDR3 is made up of 12 amino acids. Per germline, CDR1 SGDLS and CDR2 YYNGEE. The V end lost 3 bases, the J end lost 10 bases, and 11 bases lay between the germline ends. The CDR3 DNA sequence: TGTGCCAGCAGCGGGGAAGGGAGGGAGCAGTTCTTC. Protein product: CASSGEGREQFF.

The chain recombines TRBV30 with TRBJ1-5; weak D call: TRBD1 (5 bases). With 0 bases removed from V and 4 bases from J, the gap between germline ends came to 10 bases. The CDR3 is made up of 14 amino acids. CDR1 GTSNPN and CDR2 SVGIG come from the germline V gene (reference sequence). CDR3 DNA: TGTGCCTGGAGTGTACGGCAGGGAAATCAGCCCCAGCATTTT. Its protein product is CAWSVRQGNQPQHF.

V gene TRBV7-2 combines with J gene TRBJ2-7; 7 bases agree with TRBD1. The CDR3 totals 15 residues. Germline values: CDR1 SGHTA, CDR2 FQGNSA. J gave up 4 bases and V 3 bases, and 9 bases lay outside the gene matches. CDR3 bases: TGTGCCAGCAGCTTGACAGGGAATGGCCTTTACGAGCAGTACTTC. It translates to CASSLTGNGLYEQYF.

This rearrangement joins TRBV7-9 to TRBJ2-1, with D unclear. Germline CDR1 is SEHNR and CDR2 is FQNEAQ (reference sequence). The CDR3 consists of 12 residues. With 5 bases removed from V and 5 bases from J, the gap between germline ends came to 7 bases. The DNA for the CDR3 is TGTGCCAGCAGCAATCGGGACAATGAGCAGTTCTTC. As protein: CASSNRDNEQFF.

The chain joins TRBV7-2 to TRBJ1-2, with D unclear. Trimming left V 1 base short and J 4 bases short, with 7 bases between. The CDR3 covers 13 residues. From germline, CDR1 is SGHTA and CDR2 FQGNSA. Here the CDR3 reads CASSLVRGYGYTF. The DNA of the CDR3 is TGTGCCAGCAGCTTAGTAAGAGGCTATGGCTACACCTTC.

V gene TRBV11-2 combines with J gene TRBJ2-3; 11 bases match TRBD2. The CDR3 is 17 residues long. The junction had 8 bases not matched to a gene; V was cut back by 4 bases and J by 2 bases. Looked up from germline, CDR1 is SGHAT and CDR2 is FQNNGV. The DNA for the CDR3 is TGTGCCAGCAGCTCAACCCGACTAGCGGGGATCACAGATACGCAGTATTTT. Translating gives CASSSTRLAGITDTQYF.

The rearrangement uses TRBV25-1 and TRBJ1-6; no clear D. Germline V lookup: CDR1 MGHDK, CDR2 SYGVNS. CDR3 length: 14 amino acids. The V end was cut by 6 bases, the J end by 12 bases, with 18 bases between. The CDR3 nucleotides are TGTGCCAGCAGAGAAGGGCAAGGGTTCTTACCCCTCCACTTT. This gives the protein CASREGQGFLPLHF.

A few counts support this clone. The chain recombines TRBV28 with TRBJ1-4, with D maybe TRBD1 (6 bases). The length of the CDR3 is 15 residues. Germline loops: CDR1 MDHEN, CDR2 SYDVKM. V lost 6 bases and J lost 5, with 16 bases in between. DNA of the CDR3: TGTGCCAGCAGCCCTCAGGGGAGGACGAATGAAAAACTGTTTTTT. Protein product: CASSPQGRTNEKLFF.

This clone is classed as medium-sized. This CDR3 is also generated by other DNA sequences in the sample. The chain carries TRBV27 and TRBJ2-7, with D perhaps matching TRBD1 (6 bases). This CDR3 is 13 amino acids long. V was trimmed by 3 bases and J by 3 bases, leaving 9 bases between them. Germline lookup yields CDR1 MNHEY and CDR2 SMNVEV (reference sequence). The CDR3: CASSFTGSYEQYF. CDR3 DNA: TGTGCCAGCAGTTTTACAGGGAGCTACGAGCAGTACTTC.

The J gene is TRBJ2-7, the V gene TRBV5-4; TRBD1 matches 9 bases. V was clipped by 0 bases and J by 5 bases; unmatched bases: 6. The CDR3 loop spans 15 amino acids. Germline loops: CDR1 SGHNT, CDR2 YYREEE (reference sequence). The CDR3 sequence is CASSLVGTGIHEQYF. The CDR3, as DNA: TGTGCCAGCAGCTTGGTTGGGACAGGGATCCACGAGCAGTACTTC.

Comments on this clone: Other DNA sequences in this specimen translate into the identical CDR3. The rearrangement links TRBV6-5 to TRBJ2-3; a weak D match, TRBD2 (5 bases). The CDR3 loop spans 14 amino acids. From germline, CDR1 is MNHEY and CDR2 SVGAGI. V lost 2 bases and J 4 bases, leaving 10 bases between the germline ends. The CDR3 DNA reads TGTGCCAGCAGTTACGTTCGGGGTGCAGATACGCAGTATTTT. Amino acid sequence: CASSYVRGADTQYF.

The chain recombines TRBV19 with TRBJ2-7, with unresolved D. From germline, CDR1 is LNHDA and CDR2 SQIVND (reference sequence). The ends were cut back, 6 bases at V and 1 base at J, with 10 bases in the middle. This CDR3 contains 13 residues. This CDR3 reads CASSSAGSYEQYF. The CDR3 DNA sequence: TGTGCCAGTAGCTCGGCAGGATCCTACGAGCAGTACTTC.

To note about this clone: Other DNA sequences from this sample encode an identical CDR3 as well. The gene calls are TRBV5-6 and TRBJ2-5; D not certain. The V gene lost 0 bases and the J gene lost 4 bases, with 4 bases spanning the gap. Germline CDR1 SGHDT, CDR2 YYEEEE. CDR3 size: 12 residues. CDR3 sequence (DNA): TGTGCCAGCAGCTTGGTTCCAGAGACCCAGTACTTC. Protein product: CASSLVPETQYF.

This chain links TRBV7-9 with TRBJ2-4, with a weak D call TRBD2 (6 bases). Deletions cut 3 bases from V and 10 bases from J, with 19 bases between. Per the germline V gene, CDR1 is SEHNR and CDR2 is FQNEAQ (reference sequence). This CDR3 spans 15 amino acids. CDR3 amino acids: CASSLEGQPWGIQYF. The CDR3 DNA sequence: TGTGCCAGCAGCTTGGAGGGGCAACCGTGGGGTATTCAGTACTTC.

The V and J genes are TRBV11-2 and TRBJ2-5; TRBD1 might be the D (5 bases). The CDR3 has 15 residues. V was trimmed by 2 bases and J by 5 bases, leaving 15 bases between them. The germline CDR1 and CDR2 sequences are SGHAT and FQNNGV. CDR3 sequence reads: CASSLNSGRAETQYF. Written as DNA, the CDR3 is TGTGCCAGCAGCTTAAATTCAGGGCGCGCGGAGACCCAGTACTTC. The whole variable domain, filled in from reference TRBV11-2 and TRBJ2-5, reads EAGVAQSPRYKIIEKRQSVAFWCNPISGHATLYWYQQILGQGPKLLIQFQNNGVVDDSQLPKDRFSAERLKGVDSTLKIQPAKLEDSAVYLCASSLNSGRAETQYFGPGTRLLVL.

The chain employs TRBV14 and TRBJ1-1; no definite D call. Trimming pared 0 bases from V and 3 bases from J, leaving 14 bases between. The CDR3 length is 16 residues. Germline assignment: CDR1 SGHDN and CDR2 FVKESK. CDR3 sequence (DNA): TGTGCCAGCAGCCAAGATCTTGCGCCGTTACACACTGAAGCTTTCTTT. The encoded protein is CASSQDLAPLHTEAFF.

The chain couples TRBV2 to TRBJ2-7; 10 nucleotides match TRBD1. The CDR3 runs to 15 residues. CDR1 SNHLY and CDR2 FYNNEI come from the germline V gene. The J segment lost 3 bases and the V segment lost 3 bases, leaving 5 bases of the junction unmatched. The CDR3 here is CASSDTRDRGYEQYF. CDR3 bases: TGTGCCAGCAGTGACACCCGGGACAGGGGCTACGAGCAGTACTTC.

This clone appeared a single time. The chain couples TRBV6-6 to TRBJ2-1, with 9 bases that match TRBD1. With 2 bases clipped from V and 9 bases from J, the junction kept 5 bases outside the gene matches. The CDR3 contains 14 residues. The germline V gene has CDR1 MNHNY and CDR2 SVGAGI (reference sequence). The CDR3, as DNA: TGTGCCAGCAGTTACCTGGGACAGGGCCCTGAGCAGTTCTTC. Its translation is CASSYLGQGPEQFF.

V is TRBV4-3 and J is TRBJ2-4; D remains ambiguous. CDR1 is LGHNA, CDR2 YSLEER, per germline. CDR3 length equals 17 residues. V lost 0 bases and J 3 bases, leaving 15 bases between the germline ends. The CDR3 sequence is CASSQDGVTTSKNIQYF. CDR3 bases: TGCGCCAGCAGCCAAGATGGGGTCACAACCAGCAAAAACATTCAGTACTTC.

This sequence joins TRBV4-1 and TRBJ2-7; either TRBD1 or TRBD2 may fit D (6 bases each). The V gene lost 0 bases and the J gene lost 0 bases, with 15 bases spanning the gap. The CDR3 runs to 17 residues. Germline V CDR1 and CDR2: MGHRA, YSYEKL. CDR3: CASSQDPPGGFSYEQYF. The CDR3 nucleotides read TGCGCCAGCAGCCAAGATCCCCCCGGGGGCTTCTCCTACGAGCAGTACTTC.

The chain couples TRBV27 to TRBJ1-1; 7 nucleotides align to TRBD1. V shed 5 bases, J shed 9 bases, and the junction held 9 bases outside the gene matches. The CDR3 is made up of 13 amino acids. Looked up from germline, CDR1 is MNHEY and CDR2 is SMNVEV (reference sequence). Written as DNA, the CDR3 is TGTGCCAGCAGTGATAGACAGGGCCGGAAAGCTTTCTTT. Translated, it gives CASSDRQGRKAFF.

The chain has TRBV6-6 and TRBJ2-5; 10 bases match TRBD2. The CDR3 covers 14 residues. CDR1 and CDR2 from the germline V gene are MNHNY and SVGAGI (reference sequence). V lost 6 bases to trimming and J lost 4 bases; unmatched junction nucleotides: 5. The CDR3 sequence: CASSGLAVPETQYF. Written as DNA, the CDR3 is TGTGCCAGCAGCGGACTAGCGGTCCCAGAGACCCAGTACTTC.